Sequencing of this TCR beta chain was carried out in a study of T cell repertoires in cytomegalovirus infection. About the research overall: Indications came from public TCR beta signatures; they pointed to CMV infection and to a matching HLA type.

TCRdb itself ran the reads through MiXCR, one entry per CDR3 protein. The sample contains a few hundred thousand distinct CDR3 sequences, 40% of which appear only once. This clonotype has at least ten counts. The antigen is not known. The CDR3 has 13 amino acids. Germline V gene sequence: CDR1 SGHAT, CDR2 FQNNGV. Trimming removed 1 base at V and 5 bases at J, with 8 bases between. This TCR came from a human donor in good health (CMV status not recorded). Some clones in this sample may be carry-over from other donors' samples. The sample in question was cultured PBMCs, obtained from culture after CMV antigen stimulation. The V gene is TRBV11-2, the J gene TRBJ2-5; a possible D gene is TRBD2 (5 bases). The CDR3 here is CASSLGAGETQYF. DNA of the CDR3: TGTGCCAGCAGCTTAGGGGCGGGCGAGACCCAGTACTTC. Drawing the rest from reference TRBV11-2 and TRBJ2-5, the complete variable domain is EAGVAQSPRYKIIEKRQSVAFWCNPISGHATLYWYQQILGQGPKLLIQFQNNGVVDDSQLPKDRFSAERLKGVDSTLKIQPAKLEDSAVYLCASSLGAGETQYFGPGTRLLVL.